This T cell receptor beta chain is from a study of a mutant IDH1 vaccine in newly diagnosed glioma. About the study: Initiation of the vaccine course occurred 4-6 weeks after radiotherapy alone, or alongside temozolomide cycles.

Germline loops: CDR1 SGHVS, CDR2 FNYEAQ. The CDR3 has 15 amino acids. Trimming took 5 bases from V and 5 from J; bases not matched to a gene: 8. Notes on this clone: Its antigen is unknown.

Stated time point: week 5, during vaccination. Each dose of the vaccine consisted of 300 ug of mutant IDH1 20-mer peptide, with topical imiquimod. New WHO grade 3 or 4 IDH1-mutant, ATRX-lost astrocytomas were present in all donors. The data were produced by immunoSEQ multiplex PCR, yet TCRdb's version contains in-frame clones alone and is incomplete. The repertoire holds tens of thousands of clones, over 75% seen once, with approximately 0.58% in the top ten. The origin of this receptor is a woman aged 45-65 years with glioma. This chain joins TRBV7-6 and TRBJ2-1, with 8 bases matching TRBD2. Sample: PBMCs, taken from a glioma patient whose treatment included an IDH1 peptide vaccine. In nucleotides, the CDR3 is TGTGCCAGCAGCCCCCGAAGCGGGAGAGACAATGAGCAGTTCTTC. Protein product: CASSPRSGRDNEQFF.